A selection of T cell receptor beta chains follows, all from one sample in a study of a mutant IDH1 vaccine in newly diagnosed glioma. Method: immunoSEQ multiplex PCR; TCRdb's copy keeps in-frame clones and lacks some. There are more than 30,000 clones in the sample; about four fifths occur only once, and about 28% lies in the top ten. These receptors are not linked to any known antigen. The sequences come from PBMCs, collected from a glioma patient whose treatment included an IDH1 peptide vaccine. The origin of the receptors is a young man with glioma. The CDR3 runs from the conserved cysteine through the conserved F or W. A D gene is named only where the DNA matches it firmly. Size is stated for part of the rows, as once, few or many counts, or as a class when the clone is expanded.

TRBD2	TRBV9	TRBJ2-3	NA	TGTGCCAGCAGCTCCCACGGCGGGGGGGGCACAGATACGCAGTATTTT	CASSSHGGGGTDTQYF
NA	TRBV9	TRBJ2-2	NA	TGTGCCAGCAGCGCCCAAGGCGGGACACCGACCGGGGAGCTGTTTTTT	CASSAQGGTPTGELFF
TRBD1	TRBV9	TRBJ2-5	NA	TGTGCCAGCAGCGTCAACAGGGGAGAGGAGGAGACCCAGTACTTC	CASSVNRGEEETQYF
NA	TRBV9	TRBJ2-7	NA	TGTGCCAGCAGCGTCGACAGAGACTACGAGCAGTACTTC	CASSVDRDYEQYF
TRBD2	TRBV5-5	TRBJ2-3	NA	TGTGCCAGCAGCCCACGGGGAACTAGCGGGGGGACAGATACGCAGTATTTT	CASSPRGTSGGTDTQYF
NA	TRBV29-1	TRBJ2-1	NA	TGCAGCGTCCTCTTGGGATATGAGCAGTTCTTC	CSVLLGYEQFF
TRBD1	TRBV5-4	TRBJ1-6	NA	TGTGCCAGCAGCTTGGACAGGGGAGGCTCACCCCTCCACTTT	CASSLDRGGSPLHF
NA	TRBV5-4	TRBJ2-7	once	TGTGCCAGCAGCTTCGGGGTCTCAAGCTACGAGCAGTACTTC	CASSFGVSSYEQYF
TRBD1	TRBV11-3	TRBJ2-3	NA	TGTGCCAGCAGCATCACAGGGGGGTCAGATACGCAGTATTTT	CASSITGGSDTQYF
NA	TRBV29-1	TRBJ2-6	NA	TGCAGCGTTGTAGGTAGGGCATCAACTCCCTCTGGGGCCAACGTCCTGACTTTC	CSVVGRASTPSGANVLTF
NA	TRBV19	TRBJ2-2	NA	TGTGCCAGTAGTACCCGACGGGGGGCGGCCGGGGAGCTGTTTTTT	CASSTRRGAAGELFF